One and the same sample provided the 20 T cell receptor beta chains below, sequenced in a study of immune cell composition in non-small cell lung cancer. Measured with immunoSEQ multiplex PCR; TCRdb has only the in-frame clones, and not every one. The top ten clones hold 7.5% of a sample with 15,000 or so clones, about two thirds of them seen once. Sequences were obtained from lung tumor tissue. The receptors were sampled from a human donor with non-small cell lung cancer.

The chain carries TRBV9 and TRBJ2-2; no clear D. The CDR3 totals 16 residues. The V and J ends lost 1 base and 3 bases respectively, with 13 bases between them. The germline V gene has CDR1 SGDLS and CDR2 YYNGEE. The CDR3 bases are TGTGCCAGCAGCGTAAGGTACCACCGGGACACCGGGGAGCTGTTTTTT. It codes for CASSVRYHRDTGELFF.

J is TRBJ2-7 and V is TRBV4-2, with D perhaps TRBD2 (6 bases). The germline CDR1 and CDR2 sequences are LGHNA and YNFKEQ. V lost 5 bases, J lost 0 bases, and 8 bases lay in between. The CDR3 runs to 13 residues. CDR3 sequence reads: CASSGGFSYEQYF. The CDR3 nucleotides read TGTGCCAGCAGCGGAGGGTTCTCCTACGAGCAGTACTTC.

V usage is TRBV7-9 and J usage is TRBJ1-1, with a tentative D call TRBD1 (5 bases). CDR1 is SEHNR, CDR2 FQNEAQ, per germline (reference sequence). V gave up 1 base and J gave up 3 bases, with 9 bases separating them. CDR3 length: 14 amino acids. The chain's CDR3 is CASSLGGGYTEAFF. The DNA of the CDR3 is TGTGCCAGCAGCTTAGGCGGGGGTTACACTGAAGCTTTCTTT.

The chain couples TRBV7-8 to TRBJ1-6, with a tentative D call TRBD1 (6 bases). Germline V gives CDR1 SGHVS, CDR2 FQNEAQ. Trimming removed 1 base at V and 7 bases at J, with 11 bases between. The CDR3 is 15 residues long. The CDR3 DNA follows: TGTGCCAGCAGCTTAGGCGTCAGGGGAAATTCACCCCTCCACTTT. Its translation is CASSLGVRGNSPLHF.

The rearrangement links TRBV9 to TRBJ2-2, with 7 bases matching TRBD2. Germline CDR1 reads SGDLS; CDR2 reads YYNGEE. The CDR3 sequence is 15 residues long. The ends lost 3 bases at V and 4 bases at J; junction bases unmatched: 6. For the CDR3, the DNA is TGTGCCAGCAGCGCCCTGGCGGGGGTCACCGGGGAGCTGTTTTTT. Its protein is CASSALAGVTGELFF.

V gene TRBV5-5 combines with J gene TRBJ1-1; TRBD1 aligns across 8 bases. Germline CDR1 is SGHKS and CDR2 is YYEKEE (reference sequence). V was clipped by 2 bases and J by 0 bases; unmatched bases: 6. CDR3 size: 16 residues. The CDR3 DNA reads TGTGCCAGCAGCTTCTCCGGGACAGGTATGAACACTGAAGCTTTCTTT. Amino acid sequence: CASSFSGTGMNTEAFF.

This clone turned up a few times. The chain has TRBV9 and TRBJ2-7, with 9 bases matching TRBD2. After removal of 0 bases from V and 2 bases from J, the junction contained 3 bases not matched to a gene. The CDR3 is 15 amino acids. The germline V gene encodes CDR1 SGDLS and CDR2 YYNGEE. Here the CDR3 reads CASSVGLAVTYEQYF. As DNA, the CDR3 is TGTGCCAGCAGCGTAGGACTAGCGGTGACCTACGAGCAGTACTTC.

This chain uses TRBV27 with TRBJ1-1, with D perhaps TRBD1 (6 bases). Trimming shortened V by 2 bases and J by 5 bases, and 9 bases separated the two germline ends. The germline gives CDR1 MNHEY, CDR2 SMNVEV (reference sequence). The CDR3 is 13 residues long. The CDR3: CASSLGTPTEAFF. The CDR3 DNA sequence: TGTGCCAGCAGTTTAGGGACACCTACTGAAGCTTTCTTT.

The rearrangement links TRBV7-9 to TRBJ2-1, with TRBD2 matching over 12 bases. After removal of 3 bases from V and 1 base from J, the junction contained 10 bases not matched to a gene. From germline, CDR1 is SEHNR and CDR2 FQNEAQ (reference sequence). The CDR3 is made up of 19 amino acids. CDR3 sequence (DNA): TGTGCCAGCAGCTTTGTCCGGACTAGCGGGGAACCGTCCTACAATGAGCAGTTCTTC. It yields the protein CASSFVRTSGEPSYNEQFF.

This chain joins TRBV6-6 and TRBJ1-1; D is possibly TRBD1 (6 bases). Germline CDR1 and CDR2: MNHNY and SVGAGI (reference sequence). The germline V and J ends were trimmed by 5 bases and 2 bases, with 15 bases remaining between them. The CDR3 spans 15 residues. CDR3 DNA sequence: TGTGCCAGCAGTCAATCCCGGACAGAAAACACTGAAGCTTTCTTT. It translates to CASSQSRTENTEAFF.

The CDR3 reads CASSTLAGNTGELFF. DNA of the CDR3: TGTGCCAGCAGCACTCTAGCGGGGAACACCGGGGAGCTGTTTTTT. This chain joins TRBV5-4 and TRBJ2-2, with 8 bases identical to TRBD2. CDR3 length: 15 residues. The V and J ends lost 4 bases and 1 base, in that order; junction bases with no gene match: 3. Germline loops: CDR1 SGHNT, CDR2 YYREEE (reference sequence).

The chain recombines TRBV5-1 with TRBJ1-3; 7 nucleotides align to TRBD1. There are 14 residues in the CDR3. Trimming removed 6 bases from V and 3 bases from J; junction bases left unmatched: 6. The germline V gene has CDR1 SGHRS and CDR2 YFSETQ. CDR3 in amino acids: CASKEGADGNTIYF. CDR3 nucleotides: TGCGCCAGCAAGGAGGGGGCGGATGGAAACACCATATATTTT.

The chain combines TRBV5-1 with TRBJ2-7; 9 nucleotides line up with TRBD1. Trimming at V came to 1 base and at J to 13 bases, leaving 12 bases not matched to a gene. This CDR3 contains 14 residues. Germline-derived CDR1 and CDR2 are SGHRS and YFSETQ. Here the CDR3 reads CASSLTLHDRGRYF. The CDR3 DNA sequence: TGCGCCAGCAGCTTGACCCTACACGACAGGGGGAGATACTTC.

This sequence joins TRBV6-1 and TRBJ2-3; D gene unclear. This CDR3 has 13 residues. Germline V gene lookup returns CDR1 MNHNS and CDR2 SASEGT. The germline V and J ends were trimmed by 6 bases and 2 bases, with 9 bases remaining between them. The CDR3 sequence is CASRWAVTDTQYF. The CDR3 nucleotides read TGTGCCAGCAGGTGGGCCGTCACAGATACGCAGTATTTT.

In this sample, this clone turned up once. This chain uses TRBV5-1 with TRBJ1-2; 9 bases align to TRBD1. The V segment lost 7 bases and the J segment 8 bases; nucleotides outside the gene matches: 9. The CDR3 has 13 residues. CDR1 and CDR2 from the germline V gene are SGHRS and YFSETQ. This CDR3 is CASRQGVRDGYTF. CDR3 nucleotide sequence: TGCGCCAGCCGACAGGGGGTCAGGGACGGCTACACCTTC.

Only one count was recorded for this clone. The chain combines TRBV9 with TRBJ1-4; a possible D gene is TRBD1 (5 bases). V lost 0 bases and J 3 bases, leaving 9 bases between the germline ends. The CDR3 loop spans 15 amino acids. Germline values: CDR1 SGDLS, CDR2 YYNGEE. CDR3 in DNA: TGTGCCAGCAGCGTAGGGTGGGGGGCTAATGAAAAACTGTTTTTT. Protein product: CASSVGWGANEKLFF.

The chain carries TRBV18 and TRBJ1-3; the D gene is possibly TRBD1 (6 bases). V lost 5 bases and J lost 4, with 24 bases in between. This CDR3 spans 18 amino acids. Per germline, CDR1 KGHSH and CDR2 LQKENI. The CDR3 loop is CASSSALNTGLRGNTIYF. As DNA, the CDR3 is TGTGCCAGCTCATCGGCCCTAAATACAGGGCTCCGAGGAAACACCATATATTTT.

The chain combines TRBV4-3 with TRBJ2-4; 7 bases match TRBD1. J gave up 6 bases and V 4 bases, and 12 bases lay outside the gene matches. The germline V gene has CDR1 LGHNA and CDR2 YSLEER. The CDR3 runs 16 residues. This CDR3 reads CASSRSQGSGANIQYF. The CDR3 region has the DNA TGCGCCAGCAGCCGCTCACAGGGGTCCGGGGCAAACATTCAGTACTTC.

The CDR3, as DNA: TGTGCCAGCAGTGAATTCGGGCAGGGCTATGAAAAACTGTTTTTT. This codes for CASSEFGQGYEKLFF. The chain employs TRBV6-1 and TRBJ1-4, with TRBD1 as a possible D gene (5 bases). V gave up 2 bases and J gave up 6 bases, with 13 bases separating them. There are 15 residues in the CDR3. Looked up from germline, CDR1 is MNHNS and CDR2 is SASEGT.

The chain has TRBV5-6 and TRBJ2-2; a possible D gene is TRBD1 (5 bases). Between the trimmed V and J ends, which lost 0 bases and 2 bases, there was a span of 11 bases. The CDR3 sequence is 16 residues long. Germline V lookup: CDR1 SGHDT, CDR2 YYEEEE. DNA for the CDR3: TGTGCCAGCAGCTTGGCCCCAGGGCCAAACACCGGGGAGCTGTTTTTT. As protein: CASSLAPGPNTGELFF.